These 12 T cell receptor beta chains were all obtained from the same sample, sequenced in a study of identical twins. TCRdb redid the calling of the 5' RACE reads with MiXCR, one entry per CDR3 protein. The table has 500,000 to 550,000 distinct CDR3 sequences, approximately 22% seen once; the top ten hold about 0.99%. These same data were also listed under a study on T cells expressing NK-cell markers.

The material sequenced was CD4+ T cells sorted from blood. The receptors shown here come from a young woman in good health.

This clonotype turned up a few times. J is TRBJ2-7 and V is TRBV3-1; unclear D gene. This CDR3 is 14 amino acids long. Trimming removed 1 base from V and 1 base from J, with 8 bases in between. Per germline, CDR1 LGHDT and CDR2 YNNKEL (reference sequence). CDR3 loop: CASSQGSGSYEQYF. In DNA, the CDR3 is TGTGCCAGCAGCCAAGGGTCCGGGTCCTACGAGCAGTACTTC.

This clonotype was seen just once. This chain connects TRBV11-2 to TRBJ2-1, with D possibly being TRBD2 (6 bases). This CDR3 is built from 20 residues. In germline, CDR1 is SGHAT, CDR2 FQNNGV. The V end was cut by 2 bases, the J end by 0 bases, with 23 bases between. CDR3 in DNA: TGTGCCAGCAGCTTATTTATACTGTCGGGCGGGGCAAGCTCCTACAATGAGCAGTTCTTC. Protein product: CASSLFILSGGASSYNEQFF.

This chain connects TRBV5-1 to TRBJ2-3; D is ambiguous. CDR1 is SGHRS and CDR2 is YFSETQ in the germline V gene. The V gene lost 2 bases and the J gene lost 6 bases, with 13 bases spanning the gap. The CDR3 is 14 residues long. CDR3 DNA: TGCGCCAGCAGCTTTTTGCGGCCCGACGATACGCAGTATTTT. This sequence encodes CASSFLRPDDTQYF.

This chain joins TRBV9 and TRBJ2-7, with a weak D call TRBD1 (5 bases). V lost 2 bases and J lost 0, with 9 bases in between. The CDR3 sequence is 14 residues long. The germline V gene has CDR1 SGDLS and CDR2 YYNGEE. CDR3 in DNA: TGTGCCAGCAGCGTTACAGGTAACTCCTACGAGCAGTACTTC. Translation gives CASSVTGNSYEQYF.

V and J are TRBV15 and TRBJ2-4; 7 nucleotides align to TRBD1. There are 19 residues in the CDR3. V lost 4 bases, J lost 0 bases, and 15 bases stayed unmatched. Germline-derived CDR1 and CDR2 are LNHNV and YYDKDF (reference sequence). CDR3 sequence: CATSTPDRGQQLAKNIQYF. Here the CDR3 DNA reads TGTGCCACCAGCACCCCAGATCGGGGACAGCAACTAGCCAAAAACATTCAGTACTTC. The variable domain in full, completed from reference TRBV15 and TRBJ2-4, reads DAMVIQNPRYQVTQFGKPVTLSCSQTLNHNVMYWYQQKSSQAPKLLFHYYDKDFNNEADTPDNFQSRRPNTSFCFLDIRSPGLGDTAMYLCATSTPDRGQQLAKNIQYFGAGTRLSVL.

This chain uses TRBV18 with TRBJ2-5, with D possibly called TRBD1 or TRBD2 (6 bases each). Trimming left V 0 bases short and J 4 bases short, with 12 bases between. There are 15 residues in the CDR3. From germline, CDR1 is KGHSH and CDR2 LQKENI. DNA for the CDR3: TGTGCCAGCTCACCACCGGAGGGGGGCGGAGAGACCCAGTACTTC. Protein product: CASSPPEGGGETQYF.

This clonotype was counted at least ten times. The gene calls are TRBV10-1 and TRBJ1-6; D gene ambiguous. V gave up 8 bases and J gave up 6 bases, with 11 bases separating them. Germline CDR1 and CDR2: WNHNN and SYGVQD (reference sequence). The CDR3 consists of 13 residues. The CDR3 is CASSAGTNSPLHF. CDR3 coding DNA: TGCGCCAGCTCCGCAGGAACTAATTCACCCCTCCACTTT.

This clonotype showed up just a few times. This chain connects TRBV20-1 to TRBJ1-6; 7 nucleotides line up with TRBD1. The V gene's germline CDR1 is DFQATT and CDR2 SNEGSKA (reference sequence). This CDR3 has 15 amino acids. V lost 5 bases, J lost 0 bases, and 4 bases stayed unmatched. The CDR3 is CSAPQGSSYNSPLHF. The DNA for the CDR3 is TGCAGTGCTCCACAGGGGAGCTCCTATAATTCACCCCTCCACTTT.

This clonotype has more than one count but fewer than ten. V usage is TRBV20-1 and J usage is TRBJ2-7; possibly TRBD1 for D (6 bases). V dropped 5 bases and J dropped 1 base, with 9 bases sitting between them. The V gene's germline CDR1 is DFQATT and CDR2 SNEGSKA (reference sequence). The CDR3 totals 12 residues. CDR3: CSAQQGSYEQYF. The CDR3 nucleotides read TGCAGTGCTCAACAGGGTTCCTACGAGCAGTACTTC.

The rearrangement links TRBV5-1 to TRBJ2-3; 12 nucleotides match TRBD2. CDR1 and CDR2 from the germline V gene are SGHRS and YFSETQ. The CDR3 totals 15 residues. V lost 4 bases and J lost 5; bases outside the gene matches: 5. CDR3 sequence (DNA): TGCGCCAGCAGCGTACTAGCGGGAGGAATAGATACGCAGTATTTT. Its protein is CASSVLAGGIDTQYF.

This clonotype was observed a handful of times. The rearrangement links TRBV20-1 to TRBJ2-3, with D possibly matching TRBD2 (7 bases). The CDR3 consists of 15 residues. Trimming stripped 1 base from V and 5 bases from J, with 16 bases between. Germline CDR1 and CDR2: DFQATT and SNEGSKA (reference sequence). CDR3 residues: CSARVSSGGRDTQYF. The CDR3 DNA is TGCAGTGCTAGAGTTTCTTCGGGGGGCAGAGATACGCAGTATTTT.

The CDR3 bases are TGTGCCAGCAGCTACGGACGTTACGGAGACGGGGAGCTGTTTTTT. This sequence encodes CASSYGRYGDGELFF. The chain is built from TRBV7-9 and TRBJ2-2; D unresolved. V lost 4 bases and J 7 bases, leaving 16 bases between the germline ends. CDR1 and CDR2 from the germline V gene are SEHNR and FQNEAQ (reference sequence). This CDR3 is 15 amino acids long.